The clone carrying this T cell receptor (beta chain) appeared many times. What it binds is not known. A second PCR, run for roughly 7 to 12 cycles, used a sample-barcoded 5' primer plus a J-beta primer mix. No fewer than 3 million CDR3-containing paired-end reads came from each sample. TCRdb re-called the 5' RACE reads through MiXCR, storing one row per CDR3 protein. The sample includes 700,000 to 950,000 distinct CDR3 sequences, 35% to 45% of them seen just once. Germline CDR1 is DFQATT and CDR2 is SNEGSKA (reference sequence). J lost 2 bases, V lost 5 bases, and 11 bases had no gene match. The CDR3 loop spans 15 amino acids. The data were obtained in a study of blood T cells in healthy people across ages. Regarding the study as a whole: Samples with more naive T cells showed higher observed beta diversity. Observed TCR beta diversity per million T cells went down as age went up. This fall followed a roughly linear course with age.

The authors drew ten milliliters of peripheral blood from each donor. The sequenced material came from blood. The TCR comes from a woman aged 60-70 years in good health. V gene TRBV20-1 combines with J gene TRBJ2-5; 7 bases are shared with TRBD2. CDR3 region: CSAPRTRGDQETQYF. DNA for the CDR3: TGCAGTGCTCCCCGGACTAGAGGGGATCAAGAGACCCAGTACTTC.